This passage covers 5 T cell receptor beta chains from one sample sequenced in a study of lymphopenia after photon versus proton radiotherapy. The method was immunoSEQ multiplex PCR; TCRdb's version includes in-frame clones alone and lacks a portion of them. The data hold 65,000 to 85,000 clones, with around 92% observed a single time. Sequencing was performed on peripheral blood, taken from a patient treated with photon-based radiotherapy. Every receptor here comes from a woman aged 40 to 50 with cholangiocarcinoma.

The chain employs TRBV5-1 and TRBJ1-1, with 9 bases aligning to TRBD1. V was pared by 4 bases and J by 4 bases, with 11 bases of the junction left unmatched. Germline assignment: CDR1 SGHRS and CDR2 YFSETQ. The CDR3 has 16 residues. DNA for the CDR3: TGCGCCAGCAGCCAGGGGACAGGGCCCTCCGGCACTGAAGCTTTCTTT. Protein: CASSQGTGPSGTEAFF. The entire variable domain, with the rest obtained from reference TRBV5-1 and TRBJ1-1, is as follows: KAGVTQTPRYLIKTRGQQVTLSCSPISGHRSVSWYQQTPGQGLQFLFEYFSETQRNKGNFPGRFSGRQFSNSRSEMNVSTLELGDSALYLCASSQGTGPSGTEAFFGQGTRLTVV.

The V and J genes are TRBV9 and TRBJ1-2; D is ambiguous. Trimming stripped 0 bases from V and 3 bases from J, with 9 bases between. The CDR3 consists of 14 residues. Germline V gives CDR1 SGDLS, CDR2 YYNGEE. The CDR3 protein is CASSVVVVYYGYTF. CDR3 nucleotides: TGTGCCAGCAGCGTAGTGGTGGTCTACTATGGCTACACCTTC.

V usage is TRBV7-2 and J usage is TRBJ2-1; tentative D call: TRBD1 (5 bases). CDR1 and CDR2 (germline): SGHTA, FQGNSA. The CDR3 has 14 amino acids. The V end lost 2 bases, the J end lost 8 bases, and 13 bases lay between the germline ends. This CDR3 reads CASSLIRAGHEQFF. The CDR3 bases are TGTGCCAGCAGCTTAATCCGGGCAGGGCATGAGCAGTTCTTC.

The rearrangement links TRBV2 to TRBJ1-6; no clear D gene. This CDR3 contains 14 residues. The ends were cut back, 9 bases at V and 8 bases at J, with 17 bases in the middle. Germline V gene data show CDR1 as SNHLY and CDR2 as FYNNEI. The CDR3 sequence: CASGPPLWDSPLHF. The CDR3 nucleotides are TGTGCCAGTGGCCCTCCCCTTTGGGATTCACCCCTCCACTTT.

V usage is TRBV18 and J usage is TRBJ1-2; no firm D call. The V and J ends lost 2 bases and 2 bases respectively, with 12 bases between them. This CDR3 is 15 amino acids long. The germline V gene has CDR1 KGHSH and CDR2 LQKENI. CDR3 loop: CASSPRSQPNYGYTF. CDR3 coding DNA: TGTGCCAGCTCACCAAGAAGTCAGCCGAACTATGGCTACACCTTC.